This T cell receptor (beta chain) originates from a study of cytomegalovirus exposure and HLA in healthy donors. In the case of this clone: Its cognate antigen is unknown.

The ends were cut back, 4 bases at V and 0 bases at J, with 9 bases in the middle. CDR1 is LNHDA and CDR2 is SQIVND in the germline V gene (reference sequence). This CDR3 contains 14 residues. Study findings and constraints: Analyses of presence/absence relied on an assumption of roughly uniform sequencing depth across donors.

13 Jbeta primers and 60 Vbeta primers were used for the PCR. Sequencing used immunoSEQ multiplex PCR; TCRdb keeps in-frame clones, though not all of them. Of 150,000 to 200,000 clones listed, roughly four fifths are singletons. Healthy people donating bone marrow made up the donors. The chain has TRBV19 and TRBJ1-1; D uncertain. Specimen: PBMCs. This sequence originates from a woman in her 40s in good health and CMV-seronegative. The CDR3 sequence is CASSNVELNTEAFF. CDR3 nucleotide sequence: TGTGCCAGTAGTAATGTGGAGCTGAACACTGAAGCTTTCTTT.